This T cell receptor (beta chain) emerged from a study of tumor-infiltrating lymphocytes in localized non-small cell lung cancer. Study-wide background: Some samples were collected after neoadjuvant chemotherapy; smokers, never-smokers and several histologies were included. Broader study findings: Each assay used a separate piece of the same tissue. TCRbeta sequencing showed higher T cell infiltration in tumors than uninvolved lung. TCR sequencing covered a subset of patients with enough tissue.

The repertoire was sequenced with immunoSEQ multiplex PCR; TCRdb's copy has only in-frame clones and lacks some. The sample consists of approximately 12,000 clones, around 68% of them appearing once. This clone showed up just a few times. The target antigen is unknown. This CDR3 contains 16 residues. V gave up 6 bases and J gave up 3 bases, with 15 bases separating them. Germline CDR1 KGHSH, CDR2 LQKENI. The receptor was derived from a human donor with non-small cell lung cancer. Sequenced input: lung tumor tissue. This rearrangement joins TRBV18 to TRBJ2-6, with D possibly TRBD1 on 6 matching bases. In DNA, the CDR3 is TGTGCCAGCTCGTCAGCACAGGGCTTTGGGGCCAACGTCCTGACTTTC. This gives the protein CASSSAQGFGANVLTF.